These T cell receptor beta chains were read from a single sample in a study of monozygotic twins with inflammatory bowel disease. Using the 5' RACE reads, TCRdb records one entry per CDR3 protein without DNA. The sample holds some 200,000 distinct CDR3 sequences. The sequencing sample was made of blood. All receptors come from a human donor with ulcerative colitis or Crohn's disease, or a healthy co-twin of an affected twin (not recorded which). The CDR3 runs from the conserved cysteine through the conserved F or W. The order of the fields is V gene, J gene, CDR3 length, CDR3 protein.

TRBV20-1	TRBJ2-3	19	CSAPELRGGQFSHTDTQYF
TRBV5-1	TRBJ2-7	14	CASSVPGQHYEQYF
TRBV5-1	TRBJ1-4	14	CASSSRGQGEKLFF
TRBV5-1	TRBJ2-3	16	CASSLDLAGGADTQYF
TRBV27	TRBJ1-1	15	CASSLREGGSPEAFF
TRBV4-1	TRBJ1-1	16	CASSQDSGGRGVGAFF
TRBV2	TRBJ2-7	11	CASSDEGRQYF
TRBV7-8	TRBJ2-7	14	CASSFFTEPGEQYF
TRBV4-1	TRBJ2-7	16	CASSQGGLAVSGEQYF
TRBV5-1	TRBJ1-5	15	CASSLAGLANQPQHF
TRBV7-3	TRBJ1-1	13	CASSLFYNTEAFF
TRBV6-1	TRBJ2-6	13	CASSESGANVLTF
TRBV5-6	TRBJ2-5	14	CASSPGQGQETQYF
TRBV3-1	TRBJ1-2	15	CASSPTEGAVNGYTF
TRBV2	TRBJ2-7	14	CASFEAGTGWGQYF
TRBV4-1	TRBJ2-1	19	CASSQVDPPGLALEGEQFF
TRBV4-1	TRBJ2-7	17	CASSQVRQGEPPYEQYF
TRBV7-2	TRBJ1-1	13	CASSQHANTEAFF
TRBV18	TRBJ1-1	14	CASSQTGGETEAFF
TRBV4-2	TRBJ2-7	16	CASSRVLAGDGYEQYF
TRBV5-1	TRBJ1-4	15	CASSLSGTSNEKLFF
TRBV7-6	TRBJ1-1	15	CASSLSLGRNTEAFF
TRBV7-9	TRBJ2-2	12	CASSLSSGELFF
TRBV5-3	TRBJ1-4	14	CARNRLCPNEKLFF
TRBV29-1	TRBJ2-3	11	CSVRGTDTQYF
TRBV15	TRBJ2-7	13	CATSSGPLEEQYF
TRBV19	TRBJ2-2	14	CASSQNRGTGELFF
TRBV5-1	TRBJ1-1	14	CASGGGLGATEAFF
TRBV10-3	TRBJ1-1	15	CATHTPDREDTEAFF
TRBV6-6	TRBJ1-1	13	CASSPVNTWEAFF
TRBV5-6	TRBJ1-5	17	CASSASSDRGGNQPQHF
TRBV6-6	TRBJ1-1	11	CASSYPGSAFF
TRBV6-5	TRBJ2-7	16	CASSYGHSGATYEQYF
TRBV5-1	TRBJ1-1	17	CASSWKVAVGRDTEAFF
TRBV9	TRBJ2-3	16	CASSVEADTLTDTQYF
TRBV5-1	TRBJ2-2	17	CASSLPPGQRTTGELFF
TRBV6-5	TRBJ1-1	13	CASSYSGGTEAFF
TRBV20-1	TRBJ2-7	16	CSAGKSRDPSSYEQYF
TRBV24-1	TRBJ2-2	16	CATSEPRQANTGELFF
TRBV19	TRBJ1-1	14	CASSGKQGNTEAFF
TRBV28	TRBJ1-6	14	CASRTGSRISPLHF
TRBV27	TRBJ2-7	16	CASSLGGLAQTYEQYF
TRBV20-1	TRBJ2-2	12	CSALRLDGELFF
TRBV28	TRBJ2-7	14	CASSFSGTTYEQYF
TRBV29-1	TRBJ1-1	12	CSSDRGNTEAFF
TRBV28	TRBJ2-5	19	CASSLPGGGPSGWQETQYF
TRBV5-1	TRBJ1-6	14	CASSVGTANSPLHF
TRBV7-2	TRBJ1-4	15	CASSLDRVANEKLFF